These T cell receptor beta chains were read from a single sample in a study of cytomegalovirus exposure and HLA in healthy donors. Assay used: immunoSEQ multiplex PCR; TCRdb lists only in-frame clones, some missing. Of approximately 270,000 clones detected, around 90% appear once; the ten largest clones hold under 0.4%. Source material: PBMCs. Receptors were obtained from a woman between 18 and 30 years old in good health and CMV-seronegative. Each CDR3 is given with its conserved first and last residue. The D gene is left open where the match is weak.

TRBV6-1	-	TRBJ1-5	13	CASIQGGNQPQHF
TRBV27	TRBD2	TRBJ2-3	17	CASSFVPGGPSTDTQYF
TRBV4-2	TRBD2	TRBJ2-3	16	CASSQVSGGATDTQYF
TRBV18	TRBD1	TRBJ1-4	16	CASSPDPDRANEKLFF
TRBV27	TRBD2	TRBJ2-1	15	CASGTSGGASNEQFF
TRBV18	-	TRBJ1-2	12	CASSRDTGGYTF
TRBV7-8	TRBD1	TRBJ1-4	14	CASSYGTADEKLFF
TRBV6-1	-	TRBJ1-3	12	CASSEQLNTIYF
TRBV7-6	-	TRBJ2-2	18	CASSLDLSGGENTGELFF
TRBV7-9	-	TRBJ1-3	18	CASSLEGVEADSGNTIYF
TRBV23-1	-	TRBJ1-1	17	CASSHTVVGGGGTEAFF
TRBV6-6	TRBD1	TRBJ1-6	14	CASSLRGANAPLHF
TRBV9	-	TRBJ1-1	13	CASSVGEVTEAFF
TRBV28	-	TRBJ1-2	17	CASKEWGGGESNYGYTF
TRBV9	TRBD2	TRBJ2-2	19	CASSGSRRLAGVHTGELFF
TRBV21-1	-	TRBJ1-5	14	CASSKPNSNQPQHF
TRBV7-9	TRBD2	TRBJ2-3	14	CASSAGTSGDTQYF
TRBV9	-	TRBJ1-1	13	CASSVHTDTEAFF
TRBV4-2	TRBD2	TRBJ2-3	14	CASRGAGVTDTQYF
TRBV4-2	-	TRBJ2-5	15	CASSLARRGQETQYF
TRBV10-3	-	TRBJ1-1	15	CAISDTAGFSDEAFF
TRBV28	-	TRBJ2-3	15	CASIQGGARTDTQYF
TRBV6-4	TRBD2	TRBJ2-3	15	CASSEGSGGVDTQYF
TRBV19	-	TRBJ1-2	14	CASSIAGVLYGYTF
TRBV5-5	-	TRBJ2-7	14	CASSSGPGDYEQYF
TRBV10-1	TRBD1	TRBJ2-3	15	CASSLRDSRTDTQYF
TRBV10-3	-	TRBJ1-2	13	CAIGVQGNYGYTF
TRBV2	TRBD1	TRBJ2-7	16	CASIPPRDREAYEQYF
TRBV5-1	TRBD1	TRBJ1-3	16	CASSIEGAISGNTIYF
TRBV6-1	-	TRBJ2-1	15	CASSDGEEGPNEQFF
TRBV11-1	-	TRBJ2-1	16	CASSSSGVTAYNEQFF
TRBV4-3	-	TRBJ1-5	15	CASTPERQLNQPQHF
TRBV5-1	-	TRBJ1-2	19	CASSLDSPVADYSNYGYTF
TRBV7-2	-	TRBJ1-2	14	CASSLDRRSYGYTF
TRBV2	TRBD1	TRBJ1-4	15	CATRDLGTANEKLFF
TRBV7-8	-	TRBJ1-1	13	CASTLRGRTEAFF
TRBV5-1	-	TRBJ1-2	16	CASSLGSPDYNYGYTF
TRBV11-1	TRBD1	TRBJ2-7	13	CASSLDRVYEQYF
TRBV2	-	TRBJ1-2	14	CASINRKPFGGYTF
TRBV6-5	-	TRBJ2-2	12	CASSRGAGELFF
TRBV7-6	-	TRBJ1-6	15	CASSRGQRGISPLHF
TRBV4-1	TRBD1	TRBJ1-1	14	CASSQPTGTHEAFF
TRBV30	-	TRBJ1-1	14	CAWSPGAASTEAFF